The sequence of this T cell receptor (beta chain) was determined in a study of cytomegalovirus exposure and HLA in healthy donors. Study information: Approximately 83 million unique TCRs from HLA-typed donors were held in an early data release.

Study-wide points: Common viral pathogens were later found to be apparently linked to several of the most significant clusters. Productive status was seen about 87% or about 30% of the time for most TCR beta V segments in an earlier analysis.

Note on this clone: Its antigen remains unknown.

PCR used 60 Vbeta primers and 13 Jbeta primers. Clones were read by immunoSEQ multiplex PCR, and TCRdb kept only the in-frame ones, dropping some. This table holds over 100,000 clones, under 85% found once. Donors were ostensibly healthy at sampling, although undocumented immune exposures were probable. The CDR3 length is 15 residues. CDR1 and CDR2 from the germline V gene are SQVTM and ANQGSEA. V dropped 6 bases and J dropped 0; count of bases not matched to a gene: 9. Sequencing was done on a sample of PBMCs. The rearrangement links TRBV29-1 to TRBJ2-7; 9 bases fit TRBD1. This TCR derives from a man aged 35-49 years in good health and CMV-seronegative. The CDR3 nucleotides are TGCAGCGTCGGGGACAGGGCCAGTTCCTCCTACGAGCAGTACTTC. As protein: CSVGDRASSSYEQYF.